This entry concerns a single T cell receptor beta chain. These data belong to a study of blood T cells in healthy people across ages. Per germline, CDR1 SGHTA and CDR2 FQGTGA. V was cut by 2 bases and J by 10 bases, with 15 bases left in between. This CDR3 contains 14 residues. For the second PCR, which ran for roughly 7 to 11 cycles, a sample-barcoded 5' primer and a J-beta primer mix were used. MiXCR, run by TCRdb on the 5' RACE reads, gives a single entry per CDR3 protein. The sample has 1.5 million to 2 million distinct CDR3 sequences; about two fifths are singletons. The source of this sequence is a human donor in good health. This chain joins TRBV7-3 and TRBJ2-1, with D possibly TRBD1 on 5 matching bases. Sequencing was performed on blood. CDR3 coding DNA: TGTGCCAGCAGCTTAGGAAGGGGCCTCGGGGAGCAGTTCTTC. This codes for CASSLGRGLGEQFF.